This is a list of T cell receptor beta chains from one sample in a study of shared clonotypes between healthy human individuals. TCRdb's table, derived via immunoSEQ multiplex PCR, lists solely in-frame clones and lacks some. The data contain over a million clones, more than 95% of them singletons. Sequencing was done on a sample of naive CD4+ T cells sorted from blood. These receptors came from a man in his thirties or forties in good health. Each CDR3 is given without its conserved first and last residue.

j_call v_call cdr3_aa
TRBJ1-1 TRBV30 AWEPSRAEAF
TRBJ2-7 TRBV11-2 ASSLAGTPYEQY
TRBJ2-7 TRBV7-2 ASSSYRGASYEQY
TRBJ2-1 TRBV7-6 ASSLVPNGVERSYNEQF
TRBJ1-1 TRBV25-1 ASSPRGRDTEAF
TRBJ2-2 TRBV4-3 ASSQEGGQTYTGELF
TRBJ2-5 TRBV7-9 ASSYDYKETQY
TRBJ2-2 TRBV9 ASSVTPQGNTGELF
TRBJ2-5 TRBV5-4 ASSLGGLEGQETQY
TRBJ2-7 TRBV10-3 ATCPGTEAYEQY
TRBJ2-1 TRBV6-5 ASSPIAGVVGEQF
TRBJ2-1 TRBV18 ASSPAGLEYNEQF
TRBJ1-3 TRBV19 ASSIGNWVNSGNTIY
TRBJ2-3 TRBV5-1 ASSPEPLRADTQY
TRBJ2-3 TRBV2 ASREESDTQY
TRBJ2-7 TRBV6-5 ASSSLYEQY
TRBJ2-1 TRBV7-2 ASSTKTVTAYNEQF
TRBJ1-2 TRBV14 ASSQHRTSNYGYT
TRBJ2-1 TRBV9 ASSAEAAGTGINNEQF
TRBJ1-5 TRBV28 ASSSPGTGGNQPQH
TRBJ2-3 TRBV10-3 AISDTSYMQY
TRBJ2-7 TRBV11-2 ASSPGQGDEQY